This T cell receptor beta chain was sequenced for a study of blood T cell repertoires in COVID-19. Study information: The analysed material was cDNA or gDNA that came from T cells, B-cell-depleted T cells, or PBMCs.

In the source study's methods: From reference gene primer amplification, estimates of nucleated cell counts were derived. Clones were read by immunoSEQ multiplex PCR, and TCRdb kept only the in-frame ones, dropping some. The V and J calls and the clone size are those of that table, but D and trimming were determined from the DNA. The sample has about 150,000 clones, approximately 84% seen once. J gave up 2 bases and V 5 bases, and 6 bases lay outside the gene matches. The CDR3 is 16 amino acids. The germline V gene encodes CDR1 SGHAT and CDR2 FQNNGV. Seattle researchers signed up patients amid active infection and tracked them longitudinally.

V and J are TRBV11-2 and TRBJ2-5; TRBD2 matches at 12 bases. The receptor was derived from a woman in her fifties or sixties with COVID-19, enrolled during active disease. Sequencing was performed on peripheral blood. In nucleotides, the CDR3 is TGTGCCAGCAGCCCCCAGCTAGCGGGGGGGCAAGAGACCCAGTACTTC. It codes for CASSPQLAGGQETQYF.